This T cell receptor beta chain emerged from a study of Graves' ophthalmopathy and Graves' hyperthyroidism. Across the whole study: Stable hyperthyroidism was defined by absence of ophthalmopathy within 18 months of follow-up. General study results and limits: Stable hyperthyroidism and ophthalmopathy were told apart by a 13-signature model, which achieved 87.88% sensitivity and around 80% specificity.

Worth noting for this clonotype: Its antigen is still unknown.

Amplified TCR beta CDR3 regions were obtained using RNA transcripts as template. First-round RT-PCR with HTBI primers preceded a second-round multiplex PCR. Each CDR3 protein gets one entry after TCRdb re-called the multiplex PCR reads with MiXCR. The sample includes about 1.1 million distinct CDR3 sequences, about 38% of them seen just once. The diagnosis combined clinical symptoms, thyroxine, TRAb, thyroid ultrasound and orbital computed tomography scans. This CDR3 has 16 residues. Trimming stripped 1 base from V and 9 bases from J, with 19 bases between. Germline loops: CDR1 DFQATT, CDR2 SNEGSKA (reference sequence).

Sequencing input: peripheral blood or thyroid tissue (not recorded which). This TCR was sampled from an adult man with Graves' hyperthyroidism. V usage is TRBV20-1 and J usage is TRBJ1-6; no clear D gene. In DNA, the CDR3 is TGCAGTGCTAGAGGTCAGTCGGCGGGGTTGGTTTCACCCCTCCACTTT. Its translation is CSARGQSAGLVSPLHF.